This TCR beta chain originates from a study of cytomegalovirus exposure and HLA in healthy donors. General observations from the study: What TCR beta sequences reportedly achieved was accurate prediction of HLA-A and HLA-B alleles in most subjects. DRB1 had the most TCR associations and HLA-C the fewest, a later analysis found, with rates varying by HLA locus.

A note on this clone: Its antigen is currently unknown.

Trimming shortened V by 4 bases and J by 8 bases, and 12 bases separated the two germline ends. Germline V gene data show CDR1 as SGDLS and CDR2 as YYNGEE. There are 12 residues in the CDR3. The PCR had 60 Vbeta and 13 Jbeta primers. TCRdb's copy holds only in-frame clones and misses some; the assay was immunoSEQ multiplex PCR. Altogether 150,000 to 200,000 clones are present, about 75% being singletons, with the ten largest covering roughly 8.2%. Sequenced: PBMCs. This receptor was obtained from a woman in her forties in good health and CMV-seropositive. The chain links TRBV9 to TRBJ1-2; D unresolved. CDR3 amino acids: CASSPHSRGYTF. Here the CDR3 DNA reads TGTGCCAGCAGCCCTCATTCGAGGGGCTACACCTTC.